The T cell receptor (beta chain) described here comes from a study of blood T cell repertoires in COVID-19. Germline CDR1 reads ENHRY; CDR2 reads SYGVKD. With V trimmed by 8 bases and J by 9 bases, 8 bases remained unmatched. CDR3 length: 13 residues. Original handling: For nucleated cells, counts were estimated from reference gene primer amplification. TCRdb keeps only in-frame clones here, not all; method: immunoSEQ multiplex PCR. Clonal size and the V and J genes are those of that table, whereas D and trimming came from the DNA. Of roughly 120,000 clones detected, roughly 80% appear once; the ten largest clones hold 1.9%.

The chain employs TRBV10-3 and TRBJ2-1, with 9 bases that match TRBD1. The sample comprised peripheral blood. This receptor was taken from an older man with acute or convalescent COVID-19. CDR3 nucleotide sequence: TGTGCCATCCGGGACAGGGAGGAAAGTGAGCAGTTCTTC. It codes for CAIRDREESEQFF.